This T cell receptor beta chain appears in the sequencing data of a study of T cells in Graves' hyperthyroidism and ophthalmopathy. RNA transcripts served as the template for amplifying TCR beta CDR3 regions. HTBI primers were employed in a first-round RT-PCR of the TCR CDR3. TCRdb itself ran the multiplex PCR reads through MiXCR, one entry per CDR3 protein. The data hold roughly 700,000 distinct CDR3 sequences, with about 14% observed a single time. There are 16 residues in the CDR3. Trimming took 4 bases from V and 0 from J, leaving 13 bases between them. Germline V CDR1 and CDR2: SNHLY, FYNNEI. This clonotype was seen ten or more times.

The sequenced sample consisted of blood. The chain couples TRBV2 to TRBJ2-1; D gene uncertain. The receptor's source is a woman in her late teens or twenties with Graves' hyperthyroidism. The CDR3 loop reads CASSGVVSFSYNEQFF. CDR3 sequence (DNA): TGTGCCAGCAGTGGAGTCGTGAGCTTCTCCTACAATGAGCAGTTCTTC.